The rows below give T cell receptor beta chains drawn from one sample of a study of read filtering for tumor transcriptome and immune sequencing. TCRdb ran MiXCR on the reads and lists one entry per CDR3 protein. The sample shows 39,000 or so distinct CDR3 sequences, around an eighth of them seen only once. The specimen sequenced was a population of CD138-negative cells sorted from bone marrow. Receptor source: a donor aged 40 or over with multiple myeloma. CDR3s include the opening cysteine and the closing phenylalanine or tryptophan. Fields, in order: clone size, J gene, V gene, D gene, CDR3 protein, CDR3 DNA. The D gene is left open where the match is weak. Clone size is shown for a subset of rows, as once, few, many or a class of expanded clone.

clone_size: many
j_call: TRBJ2-7
v_call: TRBV28
d_call: NA
cdr3_aa: CASSLEGGRSSYEQYF
cdr3_nt: TGTGCCAGCAGTTTAGAGGGAGGCAGAAGCTCCTACGAGCAGTACTTC

clone_size: NA
j_call: TRBJ2-4
v_call: TRBV20-1
d_call: NA
cdr3_aa: CSARDPIGQDIQYF
cdr3_nt: TGCAGTGCTAGAGACCCGATCGGCCAGGACATTCAGTACTTC

clone_size: many
j_call: TRBJ2-7
v_call: TRBV29-1
d_call: NA
cdr3_aa: CSVLRTASYEQYF
cdr3_nt: TGCAGCGTCCTCCGGACAGCGTCCTACGAGCAGTACTTC

clone_size: many
j_call: TRBJ2-3
v_call: TRBV5-1
d_call: NA
cdr3_aa: CASSDGPDTQYF
cdr3_nt: TGCGCCAGCAGCGACGGACCAGATACGCAGTATTTT

clone_size: few
j_call: TRBJ2-7
v_call: TRBV20-1
d_call: NA
cdr3_aa: CSASGVGDFPYEQYF
cdr3_nt: TGCAGTGCTTCAGGGGTCGGGGACTTCCCCTACGAGCAGTACTTC

clone_size: many
j_call: TRBJ2-7
v_call: TRBV21-1
d_call: NA
cdr3_aa: CASSIPGHEQYF
cdr3_nt: TGTGCCAGCAGCATCCCGGGACACGAGCAGTACTTC

clone_size: NA
j_call: TRBJ1-1
v_call: TRBV12-3/TRBV12-4
d_call: NA
cdr3_aa: CASSLLRGGVGMNTEAFF
cdr3_nt: TGTGCCAGCAGTTTACTACGGGGGGGGGTCGGCATGAACACTGAAGCTTTCTTT

clone_size: NA
j_call: TRBJ1-2
v_call: TRBV24-1
d_call: TRBD1
cdr3_aa: CATSDYGQGIYGYTF
cdr3_nt: TGTGCCACCAGTGATTACGGACAGGGCATCTATGGCTACACCTTC

clone_size: many
j_call: TRBJ2-1
v_call: TRBV7-9
d_call: TRBD2
cdr3_aa: CASSYAPLLAGMINEQFF
cdr3_nt: TGTGCCAGCAGCTACGCCCCCTTACTAGCGGGAATGATCAATGAGCAGTTCTTC

clone_size: many
j_call: TRBJ1-2
v_call: TRBV18
d_call: NA
cdr3_aa: CASSKDNYGYTF
cdr3_nt: TGTGCCAGCTCAAAAGACAACTATGGCTACACCTTC

clone_size: many
j_call: TRBJ2-3
v_call: TRBV20-1
d_call: NA
cdr3_aa: CSAWSLGLSTDTQYF
cdr3_nt: TGCAGTGCTTGGAGCTTAGGGTTAAGCACGGATACGCAGTATTTT

clone_size: many
j_call: TRBJ1-4
v_call: TRBV15
d_call: NA
cdr3_aa: CATSRVGDNEKLFF
cdr3_nt: TGTGCCACCAGCAGAGTAGGGGATAATGAAAAACTGTTTTTT

clone_size: many
j_call: TRBJ1-1
v_call: TRBV30
d_call: NA
cdr3_aa: CAWSGEGNTEAFF
cdr3_nt: TGTGCCTGGAGTGGGGAAGGGAACACTGAAGCTTTCTTT

clone_size: NA
j_call: TRBJ2-7
v_call: TRBV29-1
d_call: NA
cdr3_aa: CSVYTGPSSYEQYF
cdr3_nt: TGCAGCGTTTACACCGGCCCGAGCTCCTACGAGCAGTACTTC

clone_size: few
j_call: TRBJ2-5
v_call: TRBV20-1
d_call: NA
cdr3_aa: CSALPDNQETQYF
cdr3_nt: TGCAGTGCCCTCCCGGACAACCAAGAGACCCAGTACTTC

clone_size: once
j_call: TRBJ1-3
v_call: TRBV28
d_call: NA
cdr3_aa: CASKGFSGNTIYF
cdr3_nt: TGTGCCAGTAAGGGATTTTCTGGAAACACCATATATTTT